This T cell receptor (beta chain) derives from a study of blood T cell repertoires in COVID-19. Study-wide background: Samples of COVID-19 (acute and convalescent) were obtained from the United States, Italy and Spain.

Enrollees, about 18 to 89 years old, lived in approximately 25 US areas. Categorization into cohorts depended on clinical history that participants reported. In the study's own analysis: Counts of nucleated cells, estimated from reference gene primer amplification, were obtained. The protocol was immunoSEQ multiplex PCR, while the TCRdb copy is restricted to in-frame clones and leaves out a portion. The V and J calls and clone size were taken over from that table, and D and trimming were inferred from the DNA. Found here are 380,000 or so clones, roughly 90% of them singletons; the top ten hold more than 0.9%. The CDR3 runs to 17 residues. V gave up 8 bases and J gave up 1 base, with 23 bases separating them. The germline V gene encodes CDR1 MNHEY and CDR2 SMNVEV (reference sequence).

The TCR comes from a woman aged 30 to 39 with acute COVID-19. The chain is built from TRBV27 and TRBJ2-5; D might be TRBD1 (8 bases). Sample: PBMCs or T cells enriched from blood (not recorded which). The CDR3 region is CASPLDRDYKSQETQYF. CDR3 nucleotide sequence: TGTGCCAGCCCCTTGGACAGGGACTACAAAAGCCAAGAGACCCAGTACTTC.